These T cell receptor beta chains were read from a single sample in a study of T cell responses to AZD1222 COVID-19 vaccine. Data came from immunoSEQ multiplex PCR; TCRdb stores just in-frame clones and leaves some out. The sample shows 95,000 to 110,000 clones, over 85% of them seen only once. Sequenced material: peripheral blood, taken on day 0 of AZD1222 vaccination. These receptors all stem from an adult in good health. Both conserved end residues are part of each CDR3. A D gene is named only where the DNA matches it firmly. Expanded clones are given a class, and other clones once, few, many or no size at all.

TRBJ2-3	once	TRBV9	TRBD2	15	CASSVDGRVGDTQYF	TGTGCCAGCAGCGTAGACGGGAGGGTGGGAGATACGCAGTATTTT
TRBJ2-7	-	TRBV9	TRBD1	18	CASSAGLFRDRVMYEQYF	TGTGCCAGCAGCGCCGGACTATTCCGGGACAGGGTAATGTACGAGCAGTACTTC
TRBJ2-5	-	TRBV3-1/TRBV3-2	-	13	CASSPQVGETQYF	TGTGCCAGCAGCCCACAGGTTGGGGAGACCCAGTACTTC
TRBJ2-7	-	TRBV11-2	TRBD1	16	CASSFFWMTGAYEQYF	TGTGCCAGCAGCTTTTTCTGGATGACAGGGGCCTACGAGCAGTACTTC
TRBJ2-7	-	TRBV25-1	-	11	CASSRNSEQYF	TGTGCCAGCAGTAGGAACTCCGAGCAGTACTTC
TRBJ1-3	-	TRBV7-9	-	13	CASSWGAGNTIYF	TGTGCCAGCAGCTGGGGCGCTGGAAACACCATATATTTT
TRBJ1-3	-	TRBV25-1	-	13	CASSEWQGNTIYF	TGTGCCAGCAGTGAATGGCAGGGGAACACCATATATTTT
TRBJ1-1	-	TRBV4-1	-	15	CASSLSPGVGAEAFF	TGCGCCAGCAGCCTCTCTCCGGGGGTTGGTGCTGAAGCTTTCTTT
TRBJ1-2	-	TRBV5-6	-	18	CASSYPVVPTGRVDGYTF	TGTGCCAGCAGCTACCCCGTTGTTCCGACAGGCAGAGTCGATGGCTACACCTTC
TRBJ2-7	-	TRBV6-1	-	13	CASSEPDSYEQYF	TGTGCCAGCAGTGAGCCAGACTCCTACGAGCAGTACTTC